These 21 T cell receptor beta chains came from one sample sequenced in a study of blood T cell repertoires in COVID-19. Profiled with immunoSEQ multiplex PCR; TCRdb holds only in-frame clones, not every one. The sample includes 110,000 to 150,000 clones, approximately 78% of them seen just once. The specimen was PBMCs or T cells enriched from blood (not recorded which). These receptors were obtained from a woman aged 45-59 years who had recovered from COVID-19.

This rearrangement joins TRBV28 to TRBJ2-2; D unclear. The V end lost 1 base, the J end lost 5 bases, and 8 bases lay between the germline ends. This CDR3 contains 14 residues. Germline CDR1 MDHEN, CDR2 SYDVKM. CDR3 DNA sequence: TGTGCCAGCAGTTTATTCGAGGAAACCGGGGAGCTGTTTTTT. This gives the protein CASSLFEETGELFF. Full variable domain (missing parts from reference TRBV28 and TRBJ2-2): DVKVTQSSRYLVKRTGEKVFLECVQDMDHENMFWYRQDPGLGLRLIYFSYDVKMKEKGDIPEGYSVSREKKERFSLILESASTNQTSMYLCASSLFEETGELFFGEGSRLTVL.

The count of this clone is one. The genes are TRBV7-7 and TRBJ2-5; the D is unclear. V was cut by 4 bases and J by 4 bases, with 16 bases left in between. Germline V gene lookup returns CDR1 SSHAT and CDR2 FNYEAQ (reference sequence). This CDR3 contains 15 residues. CDR3 in DNA: TGTGCCAGCAGCTCCCGAGTCTCCGGAGTAGAGACCCAGTACTTC. Translating gives CASSSRVSGVETQYF.

The gene calls are TRBV9 and TRBJ1-2, with TRBD1 as a possible D gene (5 bases). This CDR3 has 15 amino acids. From germline, CDR1 is SGDLS and CDR2 YYNGEE. V lost 3 bases, J lost 2 bases, and 14 bases lay in between. The CDR3 nucleotides read TGTGCCAGCAGCGCGGGGACGGGAGCGAACTATGGCTACACCTTC. Translated: CASSAGTGANYGYTF.

The chain recombines TRBV10-3 with TRBJ1-1; 7 nucleotides match TRBD1. The germline gives CDR1 ENHRY, CDR2 SYGVKD. The V and J ends lost 6 bases and 0 bases, in that order; junction bases with no gene match: 4. The CDR3 is 14 residues long. The CDR3 protein is CAISSQGMNTEAFF. The DNA of the CDR3 is TGTGCCATCAGCTCACAGGGGATGAACACTGAAGCTTTCTTT.

This sequence joins TRBV4-1 and TRBJ2-5, with 8 positions matching TRBD2. Trimming removed 5 bases from V and 0 bases from J; junction bases left unmatched: 8. Germline CDR1 is MGHRA and CDR2 is YSYEKL. This CDR3 region has 16 residues. CDR3 nucleotide sequence: TGCGCCAGCAGCTTAATAGCGGGGTACGACCAAGAGACCCAGTACTTC. Translating it yields CASSLIAGYDQETQYF.

This chain uses TRBV3-1 (or the pseudogene TRBV3-2) with TRBJ1-2; tentative D call: TRBD1 (5 bases). There are 13 residues in the CDR3. Germline-derived CDR1 and CDR2 are LGHDT and YNNKEL (reference sequence). Deletions cut 2 bases from V and 6 bases from J, with 10 bases between. As DNA, the CDR3 is TGTGCCAGCAGCCAACAGGGAGGAAATGGCTACACCTTC. Residues: CASSQQGGNGYTF.

The chain joins TRBV5-1 to TRBJ2-7; 14 bases are shared with TRBD2. The CDR3 is 20 amino acids. Trimming took 4 bases from V and 0 from J; bases not matched to a gene: 15. Germline CDR1 SGHRS, CDR2 YFSETQ. CDR3 in amino acids: CASSRSSGLAGVISSYEQYF. In DNA, the CDR3 is TGCGCCAGCAGCCGATCTTCGGGACTAGCGGGGGTTATCAGCTCCTACGAGCAGTACTTC.

This clone has a single count. This chain uses TRBV10-3 with TRBJ1-1, with D unresolved. Germline CDR1 and CDR2: ENHRY and SYGVKD. The CDR3 is 12 residues long. V dropped 4 bases and J dropped 5 bases, with 8 bases sitting between them. CDR3 amino acids: CAISARDTEAFF. The CDR3 DNA is TGTGCCATCAGTGCGCGGGATACTGAAGCTTTCTTT.

This clone has a handful of counts. This chain connects TRBV18 to TRBJ2-1; the match to TRBD2 covers 8 bases. V shed 3 bases and J 3 bases; nucleotides not matched to a gene: 4. Per germline, CDR1 KGHSH and CDR2 LQKENI. This CDR3 has 15 residues. The CDR3 spells CASSPGRGDYNEQFF. The CDR3 nucleotides read TGTGCCAGCTCACCTGGGCGGGGGGACTACAATGAGCAGTTCTTC.

The chain employs TRBV5-8 and TRBJ1-6; D not certain. V lost 5 bases to trimming and J lost 9 bases, with 18 bases between them. CDR1 SGHTS and CDR2 YDEGEE come from the germline V gene. The CDR3 runs to 15 residues. CDR3: CASSYPPPGSSPLHF. CDR3 bases: TGTGCCAGCAGTTACCCCCCCCCTGGGAGTTCACCCCTCCACTTT.

The chain recombines TRBV2 with TRBJ2-6; D ambiguous. This CDR3 contains 14 residues. Germline V lookup: CDR1 SNHLY, CDR2 FYNNEI. The V gene lost 8 bases and the J gene lost 4 bases, with 12 bases spanning the gap. DNA for the CDR3: TGTGCCAGCGAAATTCAGACAGGGGCCAACGTCCTGACTTTC. This gives the protein CASEIQTGANVLTF.

This rearrangement joins TRBV6-5 to TRBJ1-5; 10 positions match TRBD1. The germline V gene encodes CDR1 MNHEY and CDR2 SVGAGI. Unmatched junction bases numbered 2, after V lost 0 bases and J lost 3 bases. The CDR3 length is 16 residues. CDR3 nucleotides: TGTGCCAGCAGTTACTCTGGACAGGGGGACAATCAGCCCCAGCATTTT. Translating gives CASSYSGQGDNQPQHF.

The chain joins TRBV7-3 to TRBJ1-6; 7 nucleotides agree with TRBD1. The junction had 4 bases not matched to a gene; V was cut back by 4 bases and J by 7 bases. This CDR3 region has 14 residues. CDR1 SGHTA and CDR2 FQGTGA come from the germline V gene. CDR3 in DNA: TGTGCCAGCAGCTGGGACAGCGCCAATTCACCCCTCCACTTT. Translating it yields CASSWDSANSPLHF.

The J gene is TRBJ1-1, the V gene TRBV29-1, with D uncertain. The CDR3 runs 11 residues. The V end lost 3 bases, the J end lost 6 bases, and 8 bases lay between the germline ends. Germline loops: CDR1 SQVTM, CDR2 ANQGSEA. The CDR3 sequence: CSVDNYSEAFF. Here the CDR3 DNA reads TGCAGCGTTGATAACTACTCTGAAGCTTTCTTT.

This chain uses TRBV4-1 with TRBJ2-1, with D possibly being TRBD2 (6 bases). The germline V gene encodes CDR1 MGHRA and CDR2 YSYEKL. Trimming cost V 3 bases and J 0 bases, with 18 bases left between them. The CDR3 loop spans 18 amino acids. CDR3 amino acids: CASSQWGGEQGSYNEQFF. In DNA, the CDR3 is TGCGCCAGCAGCCAGTGGGGCGGGGAGCAGGGCTCCTACAATGAGCAGTTCTTC.

Regarding this clone: The sample contains more than one DNA sequence encoding this CDR3. The chain has TRBV28 and TRBJ1-2; 11 bases fit TRBD1. Germline CDR1 is MDHEN and CDR2 is SYDVKM. The CDR3 sequence is 12 residues long. V lost 11 bases and J lost 5; bases outside the gene matches: 4. The CDR3 reads CAGGDRGYGYTF. CDR3 in DNA: TGTGCCGGCGGGGACAGGGGGTATGGCTACACCTTC.

V and J are TRBV2 and TRBJ2-7, with unresolved D. Germline V gene lookup returns CDR1 SNHLY and CDR2 FYNNEI. The CDR3 has 13 residues. Trimming removed 7 bases at V and 7 bases at J, with 17 bases between. This CDR3 reads CASNRPRLREQYV. DNA of the CDR3: TGTGCCAGCAACAGACCACGCTTACGAGAGCAGTACGTC.

V and J are TRBV28 and TRBJ1-1, with D tentatively TRBD1 (5 bases). This CDR3 is built from 15 residues. V shed 2 bases and J shed 4 bases, with 14 bases lying between them. The V gene's germline CDR1 is MDHEN and CDR2 SYDVKM. CDR3 bases: TGTGCCAGCAGTTTAGGCCCCCCCCAGGGCACTGAAGCTTTCTTT. Its protein is CASSLGPPQGTEAFF.

The CDR3 DNA sequence: TGCGCCAGCAGCTTAACCGGGTCTAAGGGGACTGAAGCTTTCTTT. It yields the protein CASSLTGSKGTEAFF. The chain couples TRBV5-1 to TRBJ1-1; D is possibly TRBD1 (5 bases). Deletions cut 2 bases from V and 5 bases from J, with 16 bases between. Germline values: CDR1 SGHRS, CDR2 YFSETQ. This CDR3 has 15 residues.

The chain couples TRBV10-3 to TRBJ2-5; D possibly corresponds to TRBD1 (6 bases). This CDR3 region has 15 residues. V lost 10 bases, J lost 5 bases, and 23 bases lay in between. Germline values: CDR1 ENHRY, CDR2 SYGVKD. CDR3 protein: CATANGQSRSETQYF. The CDR3 region has the DNA TGTGCCACCGCCAATGGACAGTCCCGGTCGGAGACCCAGTACTTC.

The chain carries TRBV3-1 (or the pseudogene TRBV3-2) and TRBJ1-1; a weak D match, TRBD1 (5 bases). CDR1 is LGHDT, CDR2 YNNKEL, per germline (reference sequence). V was trimmed by 3 bases and J by 10 bases, leaving 9 bases between them. This CDR3 spans 11 amino acids. This CDR3 is CASSQGQGAFF. The CDR3 DNA reads as TGTGCCAGCAGCCAGGGCCAGGGAGCTTTCTTT.